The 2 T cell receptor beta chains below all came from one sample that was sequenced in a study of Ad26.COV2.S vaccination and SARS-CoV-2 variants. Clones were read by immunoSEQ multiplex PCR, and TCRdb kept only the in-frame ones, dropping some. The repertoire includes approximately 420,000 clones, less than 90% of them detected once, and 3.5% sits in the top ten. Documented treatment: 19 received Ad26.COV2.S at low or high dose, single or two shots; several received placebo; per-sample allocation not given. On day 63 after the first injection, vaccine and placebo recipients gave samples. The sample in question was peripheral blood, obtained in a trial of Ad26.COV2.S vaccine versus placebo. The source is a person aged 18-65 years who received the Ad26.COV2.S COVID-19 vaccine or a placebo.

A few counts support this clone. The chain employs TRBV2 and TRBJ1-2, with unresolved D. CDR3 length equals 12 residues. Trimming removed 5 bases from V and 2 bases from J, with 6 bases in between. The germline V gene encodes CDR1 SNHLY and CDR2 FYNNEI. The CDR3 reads CASSTENYGYTF. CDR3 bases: TGTGCCAGCAGTACGGAAAACTATGGCTACACCTTC.

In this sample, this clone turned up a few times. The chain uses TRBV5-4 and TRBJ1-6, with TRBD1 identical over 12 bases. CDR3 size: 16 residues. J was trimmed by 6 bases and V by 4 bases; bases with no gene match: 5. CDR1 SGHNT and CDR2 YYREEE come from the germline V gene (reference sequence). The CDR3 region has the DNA TGTGCCAGCAGCGTCGGGACAGGGGGCTTTAATTCACCCCTCCACTTT. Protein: CASSVGTGGFNSPLHF. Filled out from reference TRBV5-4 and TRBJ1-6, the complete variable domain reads ETGVTQSPTHLIKTRGQQVTLRCSSQSGHNTVSWYQQALGQGPQFIFQYYREEENGRGNFPPRFSGLQFPNYSSELNVNALELDDSALYLCASSVGTGGFNSPLHFGNGTRLTVT.